One sample yielded the 8 T cell receptor beta chains listed below, sequenced in a study of blood T cell repertoires in COVID-19. Profiled with immunoSEQ multiplex PCR; TCRdb holds only in-frame clones, not every one. The profile shows 90,000 to 130,000 clones, about 75% of them singletons. The sample consisted of peripheral blood. The receptors stem from a woman aged 80 or over with active or convalescent COVID-19.

This clone was detected only once. The V and J genes are TRBV20-1 and TRBJ1-3; D gene unclear. The CDR3 runs 13 residues. Trimming pared 3 bases from V and 3 bases from J, leaving 9 bases between. Germline CDR1 is DFQATT and CDR2 is SNEGSKA (reference sequence). This CDR3 is CSASVGVGNTIYF. CDR3 nucleotide sequence: TGCAGTGCTAGTGTCGGGGTTGGAAACACCATATATTTT.

The gene calls are TRBV18 and TRBJ2-1, with 9 bases fitting TRBD1. V dropped 1 base and J dropped 7; count of bases not matched to a gene: 11. Germline V gene lookup returns CDR1 KGHSH and CDR2 LQKENI. The CDR3 runs 17 residues. In DNA form, the CDR3 reads TGTGCCAGCTCACCACGACTTGGACAGGGGATTTTAAATGAGCAGTTCTTC. The encoded protein is CASSPRLGQGILNEQFF.

In its sample, this clone was seen a few times. The rearrangement joins TRBV7-2 to TRBJ1-3; D remains ambiguous. V lost 3 bases and J 0 bases, leaving 12 bases between the germline ends. The V gene's germline CDR1 is SGHTA and CDR2 FQGNSA. This CDR3 is 16 amino acids long. CDR3 region: CASSFGSRSSGNTIYF. The CDR3 DNA sequence: TGTGCCAGCAGCTTTGGTTCAAGGAGCTCTGGAAACACCATATATTTT.

The rearrangement links TRBV5-4 to TRBJ2-3; 8 nucleotides line up with TRBD2. Per germline, CDR1 SGHNT and CDR2 YYREEE (reference sequence). CDR3 length equals 15 residues. V lost 10 bases and J lost 4; bases outside the gene matches: 14. This CDR3 is CAGSGWAGGSDTQYF. The CDR3, as DNA: TGTGCCGGCTCCGGCTGGGCGGGAGGATCAGATACGCAGTATTTT.

Ten or more counts support this clone. The rearrangement uses TRBV7-9 and TRBJ1-1; a possible D gene is TRBD1 (5 bases). Between the trimmed V and J ends, which lost 3 bases and 0 bases, there was a span of 11 bases. This CDR3 is 15 amino acids long. Germline V gene lookup returns CDR1 SEHNR and CDR2 FQNEAQ (reference sequence). The CDR3 nucleotides read TGTGCCAGCAGCTTGGGGCGCAGGATGAACACTGAAGCTTTCTTT. It codes for CASSLGRRMNTEAFF.

Only one count was recorded for this clone. The chain combines TRBV24-1 with TRBJ2-1; 7 bases fit TRBD1. V lost 4 bases to trimming and J lost 9 bases; unmatched junction nucleotides: 17. CDR3 length: 17 amino acids. Germline CDR1 is KGHDR and CDR2 is SFDVKD. The DNA for the CDR3 is TGTGCCACCAGTGAGAACCGAGGGGGCTCGACATCGGGTGAGCAGTTCTTC. It is translated as CATSENRGGSTSGEQFF.

The genes are TRBV18 and TRBJ2-7; 10 nucleotides align to TRBD2. The CDR3 length is 15 residues. With 6 bases clipped from V and 3 bases from J, the junction kept 8 bases outside the gene matches. Germline V gene sequence: CDR1 KGHSH, CDR2 LQKENI. The CDR3 is CASSPGLADVYEQYF. Here the CDR3 DNA reads TGTGCCAGCTCCCCCGGACTAGCGGATGTCTACGAGCAGTACTTC.

The chain is built from TRBV6-6 and TRBJ2-7, with unresolved D. V lost 2 bases to trimming and J lost 4 bases, with 9 bases between them. Germline V CDR1 and CDR2: MNHNY, SVGAGI (reference sequence). The CDR3 runs 13 residues. CDR3 sequence reads: CASSYGSTYEQYF. CDR3 coding DNA: TGTGCCAGCAGTTACGGTTCAACATACGAGCAGTACTTC.